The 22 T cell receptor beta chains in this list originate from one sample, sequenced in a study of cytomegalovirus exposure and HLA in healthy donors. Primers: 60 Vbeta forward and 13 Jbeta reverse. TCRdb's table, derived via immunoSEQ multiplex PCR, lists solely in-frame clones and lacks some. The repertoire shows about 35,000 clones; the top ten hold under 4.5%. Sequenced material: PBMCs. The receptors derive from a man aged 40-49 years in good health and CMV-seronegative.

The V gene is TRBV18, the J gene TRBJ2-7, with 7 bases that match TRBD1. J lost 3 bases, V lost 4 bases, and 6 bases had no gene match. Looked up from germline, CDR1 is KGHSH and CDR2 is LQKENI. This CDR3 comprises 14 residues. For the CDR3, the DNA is TGTGCCAGCTCACGACCGGGACAGAGCTACGAGCAGTACTTC. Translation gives CASSRPGQSYEQYF.

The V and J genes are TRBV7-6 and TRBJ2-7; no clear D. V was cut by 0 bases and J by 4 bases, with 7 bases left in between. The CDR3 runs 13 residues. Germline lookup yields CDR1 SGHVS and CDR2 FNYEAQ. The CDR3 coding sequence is TGTGCCAGCAGCTTAGCGGTCGGGTACGAGCAGTACTTC. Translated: CASSLAVGYEQYF.

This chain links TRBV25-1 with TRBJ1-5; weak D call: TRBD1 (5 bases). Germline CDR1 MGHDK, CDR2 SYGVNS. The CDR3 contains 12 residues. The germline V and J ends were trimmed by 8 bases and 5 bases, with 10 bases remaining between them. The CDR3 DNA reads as TGTGCCAGCCAGGGCGTCGATCAGCCCCAGCATTTT. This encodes CASQGVDQPQHF.

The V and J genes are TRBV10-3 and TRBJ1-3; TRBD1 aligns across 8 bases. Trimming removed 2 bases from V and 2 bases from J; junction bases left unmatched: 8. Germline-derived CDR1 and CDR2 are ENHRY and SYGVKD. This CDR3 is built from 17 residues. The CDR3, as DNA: TGTGCCATCAGTGAGGTACCATCGACAGGGGCTGGAAACACCATATATTTT. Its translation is CAISEVPSTGAGNTIYF.

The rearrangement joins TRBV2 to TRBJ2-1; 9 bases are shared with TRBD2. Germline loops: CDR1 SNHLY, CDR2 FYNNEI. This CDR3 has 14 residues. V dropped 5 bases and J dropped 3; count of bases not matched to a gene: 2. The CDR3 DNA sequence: TGTGCCAGCAGTTTGCGGGGGGGCTACAATGAGCAGTTCTTC. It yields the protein CASSLRGGYNEQFF.

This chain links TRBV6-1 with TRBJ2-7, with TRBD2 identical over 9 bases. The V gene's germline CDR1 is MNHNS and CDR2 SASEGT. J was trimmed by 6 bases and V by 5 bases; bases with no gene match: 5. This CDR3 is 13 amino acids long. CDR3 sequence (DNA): TGTGCCAGCAGTCTAGCGGGAAATGGCGAGCAGTACTTC. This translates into CASSLAGNGEQYF.

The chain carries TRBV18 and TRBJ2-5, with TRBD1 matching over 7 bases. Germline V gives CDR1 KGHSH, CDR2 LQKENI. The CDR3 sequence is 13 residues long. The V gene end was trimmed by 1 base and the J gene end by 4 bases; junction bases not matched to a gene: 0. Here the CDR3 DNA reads TGTGCCAGCTCACCACAGGGGGCAGAGACCCAGTACTTC. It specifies CASSPQGAETQYF.

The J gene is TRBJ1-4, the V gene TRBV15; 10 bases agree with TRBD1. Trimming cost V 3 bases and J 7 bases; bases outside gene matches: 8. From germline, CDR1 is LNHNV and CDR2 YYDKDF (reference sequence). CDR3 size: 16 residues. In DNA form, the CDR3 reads TGTGCCACCAGCAGGGATAGGACAGGGGGAAGTGAAAAACTGTTTTTT. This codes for CATSRDRTGGSEKLFF.

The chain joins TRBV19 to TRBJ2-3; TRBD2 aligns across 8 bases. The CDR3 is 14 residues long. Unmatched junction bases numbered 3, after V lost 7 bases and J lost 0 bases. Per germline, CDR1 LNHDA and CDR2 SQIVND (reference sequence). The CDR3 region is CASKVAGSTDTQYF. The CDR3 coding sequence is TGTGCCAGTAAGGTAGCGGGGAGCACAGATACGCAGTATTTT.

Written as DNA, the CDR3 is TGTGCCAGTAGTACCCAGGGTCCCGGGGAGCTGTTTTTT. It encodes CASSTQGPGELFF. This chain connects TRBV19 to TRBJ2-2; TRBD1 is a possible D gene (5 bases). CDR1 and CDR2 from the germline V gene are LNHDA and SQIVND (reference sequence). Between the trimmed V and J ends, which lost 4 bases and 6 bases, there was a span of 9 bases. This CDR3 spans 13 amino acids.

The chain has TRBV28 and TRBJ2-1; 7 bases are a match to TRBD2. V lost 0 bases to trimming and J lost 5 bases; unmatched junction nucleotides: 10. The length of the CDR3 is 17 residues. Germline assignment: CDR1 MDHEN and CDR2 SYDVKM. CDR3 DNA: TGTGCCAGCAGTTTATGGCCCGATTTAACTAGCGACAATGAGCAGTTCTTC. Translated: CASSLWPDLTSDNEQFF. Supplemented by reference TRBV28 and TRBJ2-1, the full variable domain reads DVKVTQSSRYLVKRTGEKVFLECVQDMDHENMFWYRQDPGLGLRLIYFSYDVKMKEKGDIPEGYSVSREKKERFSLILESASTNQTSMYLCASSLWPDLTSDNEQFFGPGTRLTVL.

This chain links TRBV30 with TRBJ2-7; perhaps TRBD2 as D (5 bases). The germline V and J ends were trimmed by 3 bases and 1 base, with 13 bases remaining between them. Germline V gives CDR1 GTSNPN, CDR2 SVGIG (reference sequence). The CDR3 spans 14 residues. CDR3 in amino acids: CAWSGIFESYEQYF. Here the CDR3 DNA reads TGTGCCTGGAGCGGGATTTTTGAATCCTACGAGCAGTACTTC. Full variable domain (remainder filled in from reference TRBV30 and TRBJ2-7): SQTIHQWPATLVQPVGSPLSLECTVEGTSNPNLYWYRQAAGRGLQLLFYSVGIGQISSEVPQNLSASRPQDRQFILSSKKLLLSDSGFYLCAWSGIFESYEQYFGPGTRLTVT.

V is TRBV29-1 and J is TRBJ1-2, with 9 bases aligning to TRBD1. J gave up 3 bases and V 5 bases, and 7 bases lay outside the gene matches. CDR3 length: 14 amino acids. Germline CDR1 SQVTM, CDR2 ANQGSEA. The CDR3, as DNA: TGCAGCGTTCTAAACAGGGGGCGCGACTATGGCTACACCTTC. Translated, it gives CSVLNRGRDYGYTF.

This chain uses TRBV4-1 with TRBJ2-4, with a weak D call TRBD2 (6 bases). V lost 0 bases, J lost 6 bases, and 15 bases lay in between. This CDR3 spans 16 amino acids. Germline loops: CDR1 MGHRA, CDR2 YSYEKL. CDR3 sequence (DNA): TGCGCCAGCAGCCAAGATGGGACGGGAGTATTAAACATTCAGTACTTC. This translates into CASSQDGTGVLNIQYF.

The CDR3 reads CASSRDTGGTEAFF. The CDR3 nucleotides are TGTGCCAGCTCACGCGACACAGGGGGAACTGAAGCTTTCTTT. The chain links TRBV18 to TRBJ1-1; 8 nucleotides line up with TRBD1. The CDR3 runs to 14 residues. The trim removed 4 bases at V and 5 bases at J, leaving 6 bases unmatched. Germline-derived CDR1 and CDR2 are KGHSH and LQKENI.

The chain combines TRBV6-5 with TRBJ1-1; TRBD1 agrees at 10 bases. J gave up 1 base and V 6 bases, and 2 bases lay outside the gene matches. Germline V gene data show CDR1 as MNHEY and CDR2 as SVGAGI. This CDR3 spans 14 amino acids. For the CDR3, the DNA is TGTGCCAGCAGGGACAGGGGGGCGAACACTGAAGCTTTCTTT. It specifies CASRDRGANTEAFF.

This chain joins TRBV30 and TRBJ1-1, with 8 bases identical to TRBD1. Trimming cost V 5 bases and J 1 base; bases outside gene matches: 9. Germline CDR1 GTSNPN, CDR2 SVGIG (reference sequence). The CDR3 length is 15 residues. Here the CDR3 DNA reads TGTGCCTGGCGCCGCCCGGACAGGGAGAACACTGAAGCTTTCTTT. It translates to CAWRRPDRENTEAFF. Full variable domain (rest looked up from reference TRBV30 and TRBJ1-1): SQTIHQWPATLVQPVGSPLSLECTVEGTSNPNLYWYRQAAGRGLQLLFYSVGIGQISSEVPQNLSASRPQDRQFILSSKKLLLSDSGFYLCAWRRPDRENTEAFFGQGTRLTVV.

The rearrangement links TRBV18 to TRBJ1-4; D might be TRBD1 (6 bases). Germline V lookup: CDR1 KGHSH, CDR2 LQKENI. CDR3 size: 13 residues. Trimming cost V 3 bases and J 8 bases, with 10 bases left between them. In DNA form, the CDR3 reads TGTGCCAGCTCACCGGACAGACAGGAAAAACTGTTTTTT. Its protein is CASSPDRQEKLFF.

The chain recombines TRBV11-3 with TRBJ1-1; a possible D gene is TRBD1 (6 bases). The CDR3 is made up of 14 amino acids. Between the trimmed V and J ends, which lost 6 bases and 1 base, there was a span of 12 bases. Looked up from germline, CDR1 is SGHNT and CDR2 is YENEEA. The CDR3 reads CASRWRRGNTEAFF. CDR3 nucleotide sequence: TGTGCCAGCAGGTGGCGCAGGGGGAACACTGAAGCTTTCTTT.

The chain's CDR3 is CASSPLGLGEQFF. The CDR3 nucleotides read TGTGCCAGCAGTCCCCTCGGACTAGGGGAGCAGTTCTTC. V and J are TRBV27 and TRBJ2-1; 7 bases line up with TRBD2. V gave up 5 bases and J gave up 10 bases; unmatched junction bases: 8. The CDR3 sequence is 13 residues long. CDR1 and CDR2 (germline): MNHEY, SMNVEV (reference sequence).

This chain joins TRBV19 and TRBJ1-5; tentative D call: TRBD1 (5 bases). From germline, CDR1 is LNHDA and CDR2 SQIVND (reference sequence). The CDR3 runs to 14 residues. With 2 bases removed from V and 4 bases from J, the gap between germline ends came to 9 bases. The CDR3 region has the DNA TGTGCCAGTAGTATACGGGGGAAAAATCAGCCCCAGCATTTT. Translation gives CASSIRGKNQPQHF.

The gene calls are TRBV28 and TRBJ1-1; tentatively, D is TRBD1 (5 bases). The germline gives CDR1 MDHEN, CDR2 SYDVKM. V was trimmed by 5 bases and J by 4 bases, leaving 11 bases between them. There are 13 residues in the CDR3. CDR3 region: CASSTQGRTEAFF. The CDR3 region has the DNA TGTGCCAGCAGTACCCAGGGTCGCACTGAAGCTTTCTTT.